This T cell receptor (beta chain) was identified in a study of blood T cell repertoires in COVID-19. Study summary: Some COVID-19 samples were acute and others convalescent; all came from the United States, Italy and Spain. T cells, B-cell-depleted T cells, or PBMCs provided the cDNA or gDNA that served as material.

Germline CDR1 is MNHEY and CDR2 is SMNVEV (reference sequence). The V end was cut by 3 bases, the J end by 2 bases, with 14 bases between. CDR3 size: 16 residues. Original analysis: Amplification of reference gene primers was used by the study to estimate nucleated cell counts. Profiled with immunoSEQ multiplex PCR; TCRdb holds only in-frame clones, not every one. V, J and clone size are those of that table, while D and trimming were read from the DNA. Found here are 350,000 or so clones, around 90% of them singletons; the top ten hold 6.5%. The specimen sequenced was peripheral blood. The V gene is TRBV27, the J gene TRBJ1-3; D may be TRBD1 (5 bases). The sequence was collected from a man younger than 35 with active or convalescent COVID-19. This CDR3 is CASSLAPGLPGNTIYF. The CDR3, as DNA: TGTGCCAGCAGTTTGGCCCCGGGACTCCCTGGAAACACCATATATTTT.